These T cell receptor beta chains were read from a single sample in a study of CD8 T cells in Susac syndrome. From the immunoSEQ multiplex PCR reads, TCRdb called clonotypes with MiXCR, one entry per CDR3 protein. In the table there are a few hundred thousand distinct CDR3 sequences, around 84% of which are singletons. The sequencing input was CD8+ T cells from PBMCs. The receptors were sampled from a human donor with multiple sclerosis. CDR3s include the opening cysteine and the closing phenylalanine or tryptophan. A D gene is named only where the DNA matches it firmly. Where a row states a size, it is once, few, many or the class of an expanded clone; other rows omit it.

abundance,v_gene,d_gene,j_gene,CDR3nt,CDR3aa
NA,TRBV20-1,NA,TRBJ2-5,TGCAGTGCTAGAGCTTGGGATGGCAGGACGTGGGAGAGTAGGGAGACCCAGTACTTC,CSARAWDGRTWESRETQYF
NA,TRBV6-1,NA,TRBJ1-4,TGTGCCAGCAATGGCCAGAGGACAGTTGCAACTAATGAAAAACTGTTTTTT,CASNGQRTVATNEKLFF
NA,TRBV23-1,NA,TRBJ1-5,TGCGCCAGCAGTCAACAACAGCAGGGTCGGCATTTT,CASSQQQQGRHF
NA,TRBV4-1,NA,TRBJ2-2,TGCGCCAGCAGCCTGAGGCGCGGGAAAGTCACCGGGGAGCTGTTTTTT,CASSLRRGKVTGELFF
NA,TRBV27,NA,TRBJ2-1,TGTGCCAGCAGAAAGACTAGAAATGAGCAGTTCTTC,CASRKTRNEQFF
NA,TRBV9,TRBD2,TRBJ2-3,TGTGCCAGCAGGGGAGGGAACACAGATACGCAGTATTTT,CASRGGNTDTQYF
NA,TRBV7-3,NA,TRBJ2-7,TGTGCCAGCAGCTTAAAGGAGGGTTACGAGCAGTACTTC,CASSLKEGYEQYF
NA,TRBV27,NA,TRBJ1-5,TGTGCCAGCACTATACAGGGAGGTCATCAGCCCCAGCATTTT,CASTIQGGHQPQHF
NA,TRBV5-1,TRBD1,TRBJ1-4,TGCGCCAGCAGCTCGTCCGGGACAGACCACGCAACTAATGAAAAACTGTTTTTT,CASSSSGTDHATNEKLFF
NA,TRBV6-6,NA,TRBJ2-7,TGTGCCAGCAGTTACTCCTCGACAGGCCCCGCCGAGCAGTACTTC,CASSYSSTGPAEQYF
few,TRBV5-6,TRBD2,TRBJ2-7,TGTGCCAGCAGCTATTCACCGGGACTAGCTCCGGGGGAGAGACCCTACGAGCAGTACTTC,CASSYSPGLAPGERPYEQYF
NA,TRBV20-1,TRBD2,TRBJ2-3,TGCAGTGCTAGACCAATCCTTACTAGCGGGAGACCCGATACGCAGTATTTT,CSARPILTSGRPDTQYF
once,TRBV6-1,TRBD2,TRBJ2-3,TGTGCCAGCAGGAGGACTAGCGGGAGTTACACAGATACGCAGTATTTT,CASRRTSGSYTDTQYF
NA,TRBV5-8,NA,TRBJ1-2,TGTGCCAGCAGCGCAGAAACAGGGCACGCCTATGGCTACACCTTC,CASSAETGHAYGYTF
few,TRBV28,TRBD2,TRBJ2-7,TGTGCCAGCAGTCCCGGACTAGCCGGGATCTACGAGCAGTACTTC,CASSPGLAGIYEQYF
NA,TRBV5-5,NA,TRBJ1-5,TGTGCCAGCAGCTTGGCTTGGGGGAATAGCAATCAGCCCCAGCATTTT,CASSLAWGNSNQPQHF
NA,TRBV11-2,TRBD2,TRBJ2-1,TGTGCCAGCATCGTTAGCGGGAGGCCATACAATGAGCAGTTCTTC,CASIVSGRPYNEQFF
NA,TRBV20-1,TRBD2,TRBJ2-5,TGCAGTGCTCTGGGGGGGGAGAGCCAAGAGACCCAGTACTTC,CSALGGESQETQYF
NA,TRBV5-5,NA,TRBJ2-2,TGTGCCAGCAGCACCGGGCCCGGGGAGCTGTTTTTT,CASSTGPGELFF
NA,TRBV27,TRBD2,TRBJ2-7,TGTGCCAGCGCCGGGACTAGAACCGGCGAGCAGTACTTC,CASAGTRTGEQYF
NA,TRBV11-2,TRBD2,TRBJ2-1,TGTGCCAGCAGCTTAGGGGCGGGAGGAAACAATGAGCAGTTCTTC,CASSLGAGGNNEQFF
NA,TRBV29-1,NA,TRBJ1-1,TGCAGCGTGACAGGAAATGGTGAAGTTTTCTTT,CSVTGNGEVFF
NA,TRBV13,TRBD2,TRBJ2-7,TGTGCCAGCAGCTCCCGGACTAGCGGGATCCACGAGCAGTACTTC,CASSSRTSGIHEQYF
NA,TRBV5-1,NA,TRBJ1-1,TGCGCCAGCAGCGGTAATTATAACACTGAAGCTTTCTTT,CASSGNYNTEAFF
NA,TRBV21-1,NA,TRBJ2-7,TGTGCCAGCACCCCGGGCGCAGGGAGAGGTCGGTACGAGCAGTACTTC,CASTPGAGRGRYEQYF
NA,TRBV27,NA,TRBJ2-7,TGTGCCAGCAGTTTAGGGGCAGGGCGGGAGCAGTACTTC,CASSLGAGREQYF
few,TRBV21-1,NA,TRBJ2-4,TGTGCCAGCAGCAAAGCGCGGCTAGCGGGAGGGCCAAACATTCAGTACTTC,CASSKARLAGGPNIQYF
NA,TRBV6-6,NA,TRBJ2-3,TGTGCCAGCAGTTACGACCCTAGGTTAGATACGCAGTATTTT,CASSYDPRLDTQYF
NA,TRBV15,TRBD2,TRBJ2-3,TGTGCCACCAGCACGACTAGCGGGGTCCCTGACAAGTATTTT,CATSTTSGVPDKYF
NA,TRBV27,NA,TRBJ2-3,TGTGCCAGCGTGTCCACGGGGACAGATACGCAGTATTTT,CASVSTGTDTQYF
NA,TRBV27,NA,TRBJ2-7,TGTGCCAGAGGAACCTACGAGCAGTACTTC,CARGTYEQYF
NA,TRBV10-3,TRBD1,TRBJ1-2,TGTGCCATCAGTGAGCCAGGGGGCTATGGCTACACCTTC,CAISEPGGYGYTF
few,TRBV11-2,TRBD1,TRBJ2-4,TGTGCCAGCAGCCTGCAACGGGACAGGGGGACCGAAAACATTCAGTACTTC,CASSLQRDRGTENIQYF
NA,TRBV11-2,TRBD1,TRBJ1-2,TGTGCCAGCAGCTTAGCGATGACAGGGGGCGCCGATGGCTACACCTTC,CASSLAMTGGADGYTF
once,TRBV5-6,TRBD1,TRBJ2-7,TGTGCCAGCACTGGGACAGGGGGCCCCTACGAGCAGTACTTC,CASTGTGGPYEQYF
NA,TRBV5-1,NA,TRBJ2-7,TGCGCCAGCAGCGCCCTGGTCGAGGACCCCTACGAGCAGTACTTC,CASSALVEDPYEQYF
NA,TRBV5-1,NA,TRBJ1-1,TGCGCCAGCAGCTTGGAGCCTCGGCAAATCCCAACTGAAGCTTTCTTT,CASSLEPRQIPTEAFF
NA,TRBV4-2,NA,TRBJ2-2,TGTGCCAGCAGCCAAGCAGCCGGGGAGCTGTTTTTT,CASSQAAGELFF
once,TRBV9,NA,TRBJ1-5,TGTGCCAGCAGCGTAGATGATAGCAATCAGCCCCAGCATTTT,CASSVDDSNQPQHF
NA,TRBV7-8,TRBD2,TRBJ2-5,TGTGCCAGCAGCGCTAGACTAGCGGGAGGGGTGGAGACCCAGTACTTC,CASSARLAGGVETQYF
NA,TRBV11-1,NA,TRBJ1-1,TGTGCCAGCAGCCGTCGGATGAACACTGAAGCTTTCTTT,CASSRRMNTEAFF
NA,TRBV7-8,NA,TRBJ2-7,TGTGCCAGCAGCTTAGACCCATTGATAGCCTACGAGCAGTACTTC,CASSLDPLIAYEQYF
NA,TRBV12-3/TRBV12-4,NA,TRBJ1-4,TGTGCCAGCAGTTCCACAGGAAGAGTAAAACTGTTTTTT,CASSSTGRVKLFF
NA,TRBV5-1,TRBD2,TRBJ2-7,TGCGCCAGCAGCTTCGGGACTAGCGGTTTCGAGCAGTACTTC,CASSFGTSGFEQYF
NA,TRBV19,NA,TRBJ1-2,TGTGCCAGTAGTGCCGCGCCAGGGTGGGACTATGGCTACACCTTC,CASSAAPGWDYGYTF
NA,TRBV21-1,NA,TRBJ1-1,TGTGCCAGCAGCGGTTTCCGGGACGGTGTCACTGAAGCTTTCTTT,CASSGFRDGVTEAFF
NA,TRBV30,TRBD1,TRBJ2-1,TGTGCCTGGAGTGTAACGACAGGGCACAATGAGCAGTTCTTC,CAWSVTTGHNEQFF
NA,TRBV12-3/TRBV12-4,NA,TRBJ1-1,TGTGCCAGCAGTAGGAACCCCTTGAACACTGAAGCTTTCTTT,CASSRNPLNTEAFF
NA,TRBV13,NA,TRBJ2-3,TGTGCCAGCAGCTCGGGACCCCCTGGTACGCAGTATTTT,CASSSGPPGTQYF
NA,TRBV29-1,NA,TRBJ2-7,TGCAGCGCTGTCCCCCGGACAGTTTCATACGAGCAGTACTTC,CSAVPRTVSYEQYF
NA,TRBV27,NA,TRBJ2-7,TGTGCCAGCAGTTTATTTCAACCCCTCGACGCTTTCTACGAGCAGTACTTC,CASSLFQPLDAFYEQYF